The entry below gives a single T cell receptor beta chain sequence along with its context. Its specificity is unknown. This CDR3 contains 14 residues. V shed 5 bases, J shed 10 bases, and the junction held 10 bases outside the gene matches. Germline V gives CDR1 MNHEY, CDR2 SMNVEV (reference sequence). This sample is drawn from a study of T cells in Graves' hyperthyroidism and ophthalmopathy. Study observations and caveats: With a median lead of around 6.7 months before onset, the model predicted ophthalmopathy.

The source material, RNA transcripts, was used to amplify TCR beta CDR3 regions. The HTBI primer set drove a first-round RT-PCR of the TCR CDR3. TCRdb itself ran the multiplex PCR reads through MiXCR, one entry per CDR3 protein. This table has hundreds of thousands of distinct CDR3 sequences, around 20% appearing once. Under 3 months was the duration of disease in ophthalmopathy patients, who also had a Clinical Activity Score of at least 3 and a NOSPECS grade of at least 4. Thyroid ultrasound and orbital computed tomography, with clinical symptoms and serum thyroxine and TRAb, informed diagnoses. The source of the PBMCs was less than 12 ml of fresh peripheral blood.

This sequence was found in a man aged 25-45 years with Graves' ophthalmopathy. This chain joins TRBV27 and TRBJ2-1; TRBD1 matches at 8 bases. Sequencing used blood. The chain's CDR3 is CASSPGTGQREQFF. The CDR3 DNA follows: TGTGCCAGCAGTCCAGGGACAGGCCAGAGGGAGCAGTTCTTC.